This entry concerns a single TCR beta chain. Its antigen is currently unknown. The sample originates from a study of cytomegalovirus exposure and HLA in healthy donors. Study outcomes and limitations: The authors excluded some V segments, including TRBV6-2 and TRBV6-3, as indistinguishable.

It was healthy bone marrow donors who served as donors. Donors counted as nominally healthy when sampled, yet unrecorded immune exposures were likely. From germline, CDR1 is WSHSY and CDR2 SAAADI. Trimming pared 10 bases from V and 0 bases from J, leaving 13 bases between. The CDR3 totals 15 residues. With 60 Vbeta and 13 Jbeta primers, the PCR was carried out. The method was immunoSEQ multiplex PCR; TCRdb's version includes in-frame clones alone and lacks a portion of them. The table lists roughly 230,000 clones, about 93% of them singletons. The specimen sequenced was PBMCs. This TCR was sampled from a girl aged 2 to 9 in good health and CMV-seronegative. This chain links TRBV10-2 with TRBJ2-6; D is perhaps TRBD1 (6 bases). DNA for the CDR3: TGCGCCACCAAGACAGGAGGCTCTGGGGCCAACGTCCTGACTTTC. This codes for CATKTGGSGANVLTF.